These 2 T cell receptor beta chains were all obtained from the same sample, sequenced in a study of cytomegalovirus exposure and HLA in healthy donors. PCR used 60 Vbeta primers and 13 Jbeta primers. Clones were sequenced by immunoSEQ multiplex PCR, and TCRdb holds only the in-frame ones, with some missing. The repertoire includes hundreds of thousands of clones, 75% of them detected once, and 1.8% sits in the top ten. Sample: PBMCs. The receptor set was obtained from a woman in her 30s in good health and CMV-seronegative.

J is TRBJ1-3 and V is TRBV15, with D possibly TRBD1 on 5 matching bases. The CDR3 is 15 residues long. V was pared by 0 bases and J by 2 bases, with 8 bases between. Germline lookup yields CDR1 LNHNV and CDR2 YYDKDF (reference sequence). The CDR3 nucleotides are TGTGCCACCAGCAGAGATGGGGCCACTGGAAACACCATATATTTT. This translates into CATSRDGATGNTIYF.

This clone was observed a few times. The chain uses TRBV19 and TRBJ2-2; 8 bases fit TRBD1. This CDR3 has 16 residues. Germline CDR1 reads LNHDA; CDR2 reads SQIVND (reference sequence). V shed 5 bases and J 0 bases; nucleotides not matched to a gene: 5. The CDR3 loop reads CASSFRTGTNTGELFF. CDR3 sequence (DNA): TGTGCCAGTAGTTTCAGGACAGGGACGAACACCGGGGAGCTGTTTTTT.